This T cell receptor beta chain derives from a study of shared clonotypes between healthy human individuals. Original processing notes: For the immunoSEQ data, sequences were junction-only without quality scores, so filtering differed. Sequenced by immunoSEQ multiplex PCR; TCRdb stores in-frame clones only, minus some. V, J and clone size reflect that table, while D and trimming were determined from the DNA. The sample shows 800,000 to 1,200,000 clones, around 78% of them seen only once. The donors were adults (healthy and HIV-negative) with no recent acute infections or vaccinations. Every donor, a Caucasian adult, lived in Nashville, Tennessee. To note about this clone: Its specificity is not known.

CDR3 size: 15 residues. Germline CDR1 and CDR2: SGHNT and YYREEE (reference sequence). Trimming stripped 0 bases from V and 8 bases from J, with 17 bases between. Whole-study findings and limits: Generation probabilities were higher for clonotypes shared across all four sorted-subset donors than for unshared ones.

This chain joins TRBV5-4 and TRBJ1-2; the D is unclear. The TCR sequence derives from a man between 18 and 29 years old in good health. Some clones in this sample may be carry-over from other donors' samples. Sample: memory CD4+ T cells from PBMCs. As for subset: CD45RA-negative fraction. CDR3 nucleotides: TGTGCCAGCAGCTTGGAGGCAGACGCATGGGCCGGCTACACCTTC. As protein: CASSLEADAWAGYTF.